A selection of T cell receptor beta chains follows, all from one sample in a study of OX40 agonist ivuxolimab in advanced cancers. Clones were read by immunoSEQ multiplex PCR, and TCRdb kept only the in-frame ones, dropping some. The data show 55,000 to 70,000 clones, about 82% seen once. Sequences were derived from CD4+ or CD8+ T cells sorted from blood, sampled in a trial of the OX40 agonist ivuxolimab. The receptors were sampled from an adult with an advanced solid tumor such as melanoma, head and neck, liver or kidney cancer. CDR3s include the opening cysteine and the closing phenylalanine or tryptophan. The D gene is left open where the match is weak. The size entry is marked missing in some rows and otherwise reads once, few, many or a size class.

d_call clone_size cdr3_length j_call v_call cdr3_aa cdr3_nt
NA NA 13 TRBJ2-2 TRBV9 CASSVGVTGELFF TGTGCCAGCAGCGTAGGGGTCACCGGGGAGCTGTTTTTT
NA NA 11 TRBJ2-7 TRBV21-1 CASSKTYEQYF TGTGCCAGCAGCAAAACCTACGAGCAGTACTTC
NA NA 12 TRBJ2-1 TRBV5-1 CASSRGGNEQFF TGCGCCAGCAGTAGGGGCGGCAATGAGCAGTTCTTC
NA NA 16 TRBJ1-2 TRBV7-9 CASSLAAGNSNYGYTF TGTGCCAGCAGCCTTGCGGCGGGGAACTCTAACTATGGCTACACCTTC
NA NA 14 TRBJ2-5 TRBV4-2 CASSQDDGQETQYF TGTGCCAGCAGCCAAGATGACGGTCAAGAGACCCAGTACTTC
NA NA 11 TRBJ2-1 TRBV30 CAWSQNNEQFF TGTGCCTGGAGTCAGAACAATGAGCAGTTCTTC
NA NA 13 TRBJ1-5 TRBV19 CASSFEGNQPQHF TGTGCCAGTAGCTTCGAAGGGAATCAGCCCCAGCATTTT
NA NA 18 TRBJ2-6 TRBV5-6 CASSLVVLEGSGANVLTF TGTGCCAGCAGCTTGGTTGTATTAGAGGGCTCTGGGGCCAACGTCCTGACTTTC
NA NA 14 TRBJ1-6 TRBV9 CASSLSGYNSPLHF TGTGCCAGCAGCCTCTCGGGTTATAATTCACCCCTCCACTTT
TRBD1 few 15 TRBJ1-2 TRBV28 CASSLPAEGAGGYTF TGTGCCAGCAGTTTACCCGCGGAGGGGGCAGGGGGCTACACCTTC
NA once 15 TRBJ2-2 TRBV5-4 CASSPRGANTGELFF TGTGCCAGCAGCCCTAGGGGCGCGAACACCGGGGAGCTGTTTTTT
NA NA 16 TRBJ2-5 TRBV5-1 CASSGGVSEDQETQYF TGCGCCAGCAGCGGAGGGGTTTCCGAGGACCAAGAGACCCAGTACTTC
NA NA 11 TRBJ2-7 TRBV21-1 CAARGTYEQYF TGTGCCGCGCGGGGTACCTACGAGCAGTACTTC
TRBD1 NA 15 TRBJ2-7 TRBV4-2 CASSQLGQGDYEQYF TGTGCCAGCAGCCAACTTGGACAGGGGGACTACGAGCAGTACTTC
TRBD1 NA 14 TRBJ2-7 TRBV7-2 CASSSTGVTYEQYF TGTGCCAGCAGCTCTACAGGGGTGACCTACGAGCAGTACTTC
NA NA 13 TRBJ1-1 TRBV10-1 CASSEGTGYEAFF TGCGCCAGCAGTGAGGGTACCGGTTATGAAGCTTTCTTT
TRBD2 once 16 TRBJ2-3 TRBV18 CASSRTSGGSTDTQYF TGTGCCAGCTCCCGTACTAGCGGGGGGAGCACAGATACGCAGTATTTT
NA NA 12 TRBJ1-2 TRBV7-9 CASSPGTGGYTF TGTGCCAGCAGCCCAGGGACGGGGGGCTACACCTTC
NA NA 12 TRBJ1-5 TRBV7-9 CASSFEGQPQHF TGTGCCAGCAGCTTCGAGGGGCAGCCCCAGCATTTT
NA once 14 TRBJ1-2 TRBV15 CATAQGALLYGYTF TGTGCCACCGCCCAAGGGGCCCTACTCTATGGCTACACCTTC
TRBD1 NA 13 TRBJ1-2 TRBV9 CASSGDRVYGYTF TGTGCCAGCAGCGGGGACAGGGTCTATGGCTACACCTTC
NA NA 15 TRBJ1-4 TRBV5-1 CASSLGGTLNEKLFF TGCGCCAGCAGCTTGGGCGGGACCCTTAATGAAAAACTGTTTTTT
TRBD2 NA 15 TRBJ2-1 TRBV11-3 CASSLGLAGLVEQFF TGTGCCAGCAGCTTAGGACTAGCGGGGCTGGTTGAGCAGTTCTTC
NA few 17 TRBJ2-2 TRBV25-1 CASSEFRGDSNTGELFF TGTGCCAGCAGTGAATTTAGGGGGGACTCGAACACCGGGGAGCTGTTTTTT
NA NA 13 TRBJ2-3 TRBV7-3 CASSGRGDGTQYF TGTGCCAGCAGCGGCCGCGGGGACGGTACGCAGTATTTT
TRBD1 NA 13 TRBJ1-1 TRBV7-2 CASSDGQGFEAFF TGTGCCAGCAGCGACGGACAGGGCTTTGAAGCTTTCTTT
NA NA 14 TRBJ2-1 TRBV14 CASSRDYWRNEQFF TGTGCCAGCAGCCGCGACTATTGGCGGAATGAGCAGTTCTTC
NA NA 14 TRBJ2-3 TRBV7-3 CASSFDSSTDTQYF TGTGCCAGCAGCTTTGACTCTAGCACAGATACGCAGTATTTT
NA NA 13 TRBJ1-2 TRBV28 CASTRGYSYGYTF TGTGCCAGCACGAGGGGTTATAGCTATGGCTACACCTTC
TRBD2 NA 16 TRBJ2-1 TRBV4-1 CASSQGYGGSGNEQFF TGCGCCAGCAGCCAAGGCTACGGGGGGTCTGGCAATGAGCAGTTCTTC
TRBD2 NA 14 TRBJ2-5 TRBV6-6 CASSGGGDWETQYF TGTGCCAGCAGTGGGGGAGGGGACTGGGAGACCCAGTACTTC
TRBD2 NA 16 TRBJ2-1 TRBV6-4 CASSDLGGAVMNEQFF TGTGCCAGCAGTGACCTCGGGGGGGCCGTGATGAATGAGCAGTTCTTC
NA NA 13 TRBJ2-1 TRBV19 CASTPTGAGEQFF TGTGCCAGTACTCCCACAGGAGCCGGTGAGCAGTTCTTC
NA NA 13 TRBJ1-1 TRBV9 CASSVFGNTEAFF TGTGCCAGCAGCGTATTCGGGAACACTGAAGCTTTCTTT
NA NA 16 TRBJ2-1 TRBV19 CASKPYGGQSYNEQFF TGTGCCAGTAAACCCTACGGGGGGCAATCCTACAATGAGCAGTTCTTC
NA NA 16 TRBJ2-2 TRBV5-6 CASTLGGGSVTGELFF TGTGCCAGCACCCTAGGGGGCGGGAGTGTAACCGGGGAGCTGTTTTTT
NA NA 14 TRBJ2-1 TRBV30 CAWMLGGMMNEQFF TGTGCCTGGATGTTAGGGGGTATGATGAATGAGCAGTTCTTC
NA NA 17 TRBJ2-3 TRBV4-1 CASSQDRGGGNTDTQYF TGCGCCAGCAGCCAAGATCGTGGTGGCGGGAACACAGATACGCAGTATTTT
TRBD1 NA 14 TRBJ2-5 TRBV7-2 CASREGTGFETQYF TGTGCCAGCAGGGAAGGGACAGGGTTCGAGACCCAGTACTTC
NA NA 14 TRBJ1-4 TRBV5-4 CASSLQSTNEKLFF TGTGCCAGCAGCTTGCAGTCAACTAATGAAAAACTGTTTTTT
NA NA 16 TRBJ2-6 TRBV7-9 CASSLVRPSGANVLTF TGTGCCAGCAGCTTAGTGAGACCCTCTGGGGCCAACGTCCTGACTTTC
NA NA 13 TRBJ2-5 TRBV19 CASSRDGQETQYF TGTGCCAGTAGTAGGGACGGCCAAGAGACCCAGTACTTC
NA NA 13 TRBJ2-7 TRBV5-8 CASPRPGHYEQYF TGTGCCAGCCCCCGCCCAGGGCACTACGAGCAGTACTTC
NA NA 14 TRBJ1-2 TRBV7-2 CASSLAGATDGYTF TGTGCCAGCAGCTTAGCAGGGGCCACGGATGGCTACACCTTC
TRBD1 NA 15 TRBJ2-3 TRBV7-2 CASSLEGQVRDTQYF TGTGCCAGCAGCTTAGAGGGACAGGTCAGAGATACGCAGTATTTT
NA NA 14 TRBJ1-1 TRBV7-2 CASSFSTANTEAFF TGTGCCAGCAGCTTTTCGACGGCGAACACTGAAGCTTTCTTT
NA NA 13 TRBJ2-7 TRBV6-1 CASSETRDYEQYF TGTGCCAGCAGTGAAACCAGGGACTACGAGCAGTACTTC
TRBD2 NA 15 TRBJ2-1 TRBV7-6 CASSRGLAGPVEQFF TGTGCCAGCAGCCGGGGACTAGCGGGTCCAGTTGAGCAGTTCTTC
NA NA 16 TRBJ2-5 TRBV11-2 CASSSGGTPFQETQYF TGTGCCAGCAGCTCGGGCGGGACACCGTTTCAAGAGACCCAGTACTTC
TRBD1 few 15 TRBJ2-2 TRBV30 CAWSPLDRATGELFF TGTGCCTGGAGTCCCCTTGACAGGGCGACCGGGGAGCTGTTTTTT